A selection of T cell receptor beta chains follows, all from one sample in a study of regulatory T cells in long-lasting Graves disease. TCRdb reprocessed the multiplex PCR reads via MiXCR and lists one record per CDR3 protein. The repertoire consists of 510,000 or so distinct CDR3 sequences, with 12% occurring once and the leading ten covering around 10%. This same sample was also part of a study on T cells in Graves' hyperthyroidism and ophthalmopathy.

Sequencing was performed on peripheral blood mononuclear cells (PBMCs), taken at new diagnosis, from a patient treated with antithyroid drugs. The receptors stem from a woman under 40 with Graves disease. The CDR3 runs from the conserved cysteine through the conserved F or W. Each record gives: J gene, clone size, D gene, V gene, CDR3 protein, CDR3 DNA. D genes are given only for firm matches. Expanded clones get a size class; other rows say once, few or many, or leave the size out.

j_call: TRBJ1-6; clone_size: many; d_call: NA; v_call: TRBV4-1; cdr3_aa: CASSQETVGSYNSPLHF; cdr3_nt: TGCGCCAGCAGCCAAGAAACAGTGGGCTCCTATAATTCACCCCTCCACTTT
j_call: TRBJ1-5; clone_size: many; d_call: NA; v_call: TRBV30; cdr3_aa: CAWSDPAGQPQHF; cdr3_nt: TGTGCCTGGAGCGATCCCGCAGGGCAGCCCCAGCATTTT
j_call: TRBJ1-4; clone_size: many; d_call: TRBD1; v_call: TRBV7-2; cdr3_aa: CASSLDGRGNEKLFF; cdr3_nt: TGTGCCAGCAGCTTAGATGGCAGGGGGAATGAAAAACTGTTTTTT
j_call: TRBJ2-1; clone_size: many; d_call: TRBD2; v_call: TRBV6-1; cdr3_aa: CASSSGRPPSNEQFF; cdr3_nt: TGTGCCAGCTCTAGCGGGCGGCCTCCCTCCAATGAGCAGTTCTTC
j_call: TRBJ2-1; clone_size: many; d_call: TRBD2; v_call: TRBV20-1; cdr3_aa: CSARANGGGSNEQFF; cdr3_nt: TGCAGTGCTAGAGCCAATGGGGGAGGGAGTAATGAGCAGTTCTTC
j_call: TRBJ2-1; clone_size: many; d_call: NA; v_call: TRBV5-6; cdr3_aa: CASSLGAGLNEQFF; cdr3_nt: TGTGCCAGCAGCTTGGGGGCCGGCCTAAATGAGCAGTTCTTC
j_call: TRBJ1-2; clone_size: NA; d_call: TRBD1; v_call: TRBV9; cdr3_aa: CASSSEADRALGYTF; cdr3_nt: TGTGCCAGCAGCTCTGAGGCGGACAGGGCCCTAGGCTACACCTTC
j_call: TRBJ2-1; clone_size: few; d_call: NA; v_call: TRBV10-1; cdr3_aa: CARRGVSYNEQFF; cdr3_nt: TGCGCCCGCCGAGGGGTCTCCTACAATGAGCAGTTCTTC
j_call: TRBJ1-1; clone_size: many; d_call: NA; v_call: TRBV18; cdr3_aa: CASSPKEGLGNTEAFF; cdr3_nt: TGTGCCAGCTCACCAAAGGAGGGGCTGGGGAACACTGAAGCTTTCTTT
j_call: TRBJ2-3; clone_size: many; d_call: TRBD2; v_call: TRBV18; cdr3_aa: CASSPLAGSDTDTQYF; cdr3_nt: TGTGCCAGCTCACCACTAGCGGGATCTGACACAGATACGCAGTATTTT
j_call: TRBJ1-3; clone_size: many; d_call: NA; v_call: TRBV6-1; cdr3_aa: CASSDWRDSGNTIYF; cdr3_nt: TGTGCCAGCAGTGACTGGAGGGACTCTGGAAACACCATATATTTT
j_call: TRBJ1-5; clone_size: few; d_call: NA; v_call: TRBV4-1; cdr3_aa: CASSQESSGFLRIQPQHF; cdr3_nt: TGCGCCAGCAGCCAAGAAAGTTCAGGTTTTCTTAGGATACAGCCCCAGCATTTT
j_call: TRBJ2-1; clone_size: NA; d_call: TRBD2; v_call: TRBV3-1; cdr3_aa: CASSSLSASGIYNEQFF; cdr3_nt: TGTGCCAGCAGCTCTCTATCGGCTAGCGGGATTTACAATGAGCAGTTCTTC
j_call: TRBJ1-5; clone_size: NA; d_call: TRBD1; v_call: TRBV6-1; cdr3_aa: CASSKTGASNQPQHF; cdr3_nt: TGTGCCAGCAGCAAAACAGGGGCAAGCAATCAGCCCCAGCATTTT
j_call: TRBJ2-2; clone_size: many; d_call: TRBD2; v_call: TRBV11-3; cdr3_aa: CASSPSGTRKLGELFF; cdr3_nt: TGTGCCAGCAGCCCTAGTGGGACTAGAAAGCTCGGGGAGCTGTTTTTT
j_call: TRBJ1-1; clone_size: many; d_call: TRBD1; v_call: TRBV28; cdr3_aa: CASSYTQGGTEAFF; cdr3_nt: TGTGCCAGCAGTTATACACAGGGGGGAACTGAAGCTTTCTTT
j_call: TRBJ1-3; clone_size: many; d_call: TRBD1; v_call: TRBV7-2; cdr3_aa: CASSLRQGNTIYF; cdr3_nt: TGTGCCAGCAGCTTGAGACAGGGCAACACCATATATTTT
j_call: TRBJ2-3; clone_size: NA; d_call: TRBD2; v_call: TRBV20-1; cdr3_aa: CSTTSGVGTDTRYF; cdr3_nt: TGCAGTACAACTAGCGGTGTGGGCACAGATACGCGGTATTTT
j_call: TRBJ2-5; clone_size: NA; d_call: TRBD2; v_call: TRBV20-1; cdr3_aa: CSARDRLAGDETQYF; cdr3_nt: TGCAGTGCTAGAGATAGGCTAGCGGGGGACGAGACCCAGTACTTC
j_call: TRBJ2-7; clone_size: many; d_call: TRBD2; v_call: TRBV12-3/TRBV12-4; cdr3_aa: CASSSPWASGTYEQYF; cdr3_nt: TGTGCCAGCAGTTCCCCGTGGGCTAGCGGGACCTACGAGCAGTACTTC
j_call: TRBJ1-1; clone_size: NA; d_call: TRBD1; v_call: TRBV28; cdr3_aa: CASISGQGGEAFF; cdr3_nt: TGTGCCAGCATCAGCGGACAGGGAGGTGAAGCTTTCTTT
j_call: TRBJ2-3; clone_size: few; d_call: NA; v_call: TRBV10-2; cdr3_aa: CASSPTLKPSTDTQYF; cdr3_nt: TGCGCCAGCAGTCCCACCCTAAAACCTAGCACAGATACGCAGTATTTT
j_call: TRBJ2-1; clone_size: many; d_call: NA; v_call: TRBV20-1; cdr3_aa: CSASQGYYNEQFF; cdr3_nt: TGCAGTGCTAGTCAGGGCTACTACAATGAGCAGTTCTTC
j_call: TRBJ2-7; clone_size: many; d_call: NA; v_call: TRBV12-3/TRBV12-4; cdr3_aa: CASSLIVYEQYF; cdr3_nt: TGTGCCAGCAGTTTAATCGTCTACGAGCAGTACTTC
j_call: TRBJ2-5; clone_size: many; d_call: NA; v_call: TRBV7-9; cdr3_aa: CASSFSGASETQYF; cdr3_nt: TGTGCCAGCAGCTTCTCGGGTGCGTCGGAGACCCAGTACTTC
j_call: TRBJ2-7; clone_size: few; d_call: NA; v_call: TRBV20-1; cdr3_aa: CSAREAERAYEQYF; cdr3_nt: TGCAGTGCTAGAGAGGCGGAGAGGGCCTACGAGCAGTACTTC
j_call: TRBJ2-1; clone_size: many; d_call: TRBD2; v_call: TRBV3-1; cdr3_aa: CASSQVLREEGEQFF; cdr3_nt: TGTGCCAGCAGCCAAGTTTTGCGGGAGGAAGGTGAGCAGTTCTTC
j_call: TRBJ1-2; clone_size: many; d_call: NA; v_call: TRBV9; cdr3_aa: CASSVEIDNGYTF; cdr3_nt: TGTGCCAGCAGCGTAGAGATAGATAATGGCTACACCTTC
j_call: TRBJ2-5; clone_size: NA; d_call: TRBD2; v_call: TRBV6-5; cdr3_aa: CASSYPRLAGDQETQYF; cdr3_nt: TGTGCCAGCAGCTACCCGCGACTAGCGGGAGACCAAGAGACCCAGTACTTC
j_call: TRBJ1-1; clone_size: few; d_call: NA; v_call: TRBV6-2/TRBV6-3; cdr3_aa: CASTGHGGNTEAFF; cdr3_nt: TGTGCCAGCACCGGGCACGGGGGCAACACTGAAGCTTTCTTT
j_call: TRBJ2-7; clone_size: many; d_call: NA; v_call: TRBV6-2/TRBV6-3; cdr3_aa: CASSYSPTGAYEQYF; cdr3_nt: TGTGCCAGCAGTTACTCCCCGACCGGGGCCTACGAGCAGTACTTC
j_call: TRBJ2-7; clone_size: many; d_call: NA; v_call: TRBV28; cdr3_aa: CASSSSYEQYF; cdr3_nt: TGTGCCAGCAGCTCCTCCTACGAGCAGTACTTC
j_call: TRBJ2-3; clone_size: NA; d_call: NA; v_call: TRBV2; cdr3_aa: CASSEGETDTQYF; cdr3_nt: TGTGCCAGCAGTGAAGGGGAGACAGATACGCAGTATTTT
j_call: TRBJ1-1; clone_size: many; d_call: TRBD1; v_call: TRBV20-1; cdr3_aa: CSARTGEPEAFF; cdr3_nt: TGCAGTGCCAGGACAGGGGAGCCTGAAGCTTTCTTT
j_call: TRBJ2-2; clone_size: many; d_call: NA; v_call: TRBV19; cdr3_aa: CASTPSGGQNTGELFF; cdr3_nt: TGTGCCAGTACCCCATCGGGGGGACAAAACACCGGGGAGCTGTTTTTT
j_call: TRBJ1-1; clone_size: many; d_call: NA; v_call: TRBV27; cdr3_aa: CASSSRVNTEAFF; cdr3_nt: TGTGCCAGCAGCTCCAGGGTGAACACTGAAGCTTTCTTT
j_call: TRBJ1-5; clone_size: many; d_call: NA; v_call: TRBV28; cdr3_aa: CASSLLSLTRKGRQPQHF; cdr3_nt: TGTGCCAGCAGTTTATTATCCCTAACAAGGAAGGGTCGTCAGCCCCAGCATTTT
j_call: TRBJ1-5; clone_size: few; d_call: TRBD1; v_call: TRBV6-1; cdr3_aa: CASTLSRTGDGNQPQHF; cdr3_nt: TGTGCCAGCACCTTATCCCGGACAGGGGATGGCAATCAGCCCCAGCATTTT
j_call: TRBJ2-3; clone_size: many; d_call: TRBD2; v_call: TRBV20-1; cdr3_aa: CSARGLAGGDTDTQYF; cdr3_nt: TGCAGTGCTAGAGGACTAGCGGGAGGCGACACAGATACGCAGTATTTT
j_call: TRBJ2-1; clone_size: many; d_call: NA; v_call: TRBV10-3; cdr3_aa: CAISESLFTSANEQFF; cdr3_nt: TGTGCCATCAGTGAGTCCCTTTTTACTTCGGCCAATGAGCAGTTCTTC
j_call: TRBJ2-7; clone_size: many; d_call: TRBD1; v_call: TRBV9; cdr3_aa: CASSRRIGRGPNEQYF; cdr3_nt: TGTGCCAGCAGCCGGAGGATTGGCAGGGGGCCCAACGAGCAGTACTTC
j_call: TRBJ2-1; clone_size: NA; d_call: TRBD2; v_call: TRBV20-1; cdr3_aa: CSARDPAGASYNEQFF; cdr3_nt: TGCAGTGCTAGAGATCCAGCGGGAGCATCCTACAATGAGCAGTTCTTC
j_call: TRBJ2-2; clone_size: many; d_call: TRBD1; v_call: TRBV2; cdr3_aa: CASRLQGIAGELFF; cdr3_nt: TGTGCCAGCAGGCTACAGGGGATCGCCGGGGAGCTGTTTTTT
j_call: TRBJ2-2; clone_size: NA; d_call: NA; v_call: TRBV9; cdr3_aa: CASSPGGVGELFF; cdr3_nt: TGTGCCAGCAGCCCCGGGGGAGTCGGGGAGCTGTTTTTT
j_call: TRBJ2-1; clone_size: many; d_call: TRBD1; v_call: TRBV27; cdr3_aa: CASSTGQAYNEQFF; cdr3_nt: TGTGCCAGCAGTACAGGACAGGCATACAATGAGCAGTTCTTC
j_call: TRBJ1-1; clone_size: many; d_call: NA; v_call: TRBV20-1; cdr3_aa: CSASPDMNTEAFF; cdr3_nt: TGCAGTGCTAGCCCCGACATGAACACTGAAGCTTTCTTT
j_call: TRBJ1-5; clone_size: NA; d_call: TRBD1; v_call: TRBV20-1; cdr3_aa: CSARDLRGPQPQHF; cdr3_nt: TGCAGTGCTAGAGATTTGAGGGGGCCTCAGCCCCAGCATTTT
j_call: TRBJ1-6; clone_size: many; d_call: TRBD1; v_call: TRBV2; cdr3_aa: CASSASGQLGSPLHF; cdr3_nt: TGTGCCAGCAGTGCCTCGGGACAGTTGGGGTCACCCCTCCACTTT
j_call: TRBJ2-5; clone_size: few; d_call: NA; v_call: TRBV15; cdr3_aa: CATSRVGLAGETQYF; cdr3_nt: TGTGCCACCAGCAGAGTAGGGCTAGCTGGGGAGACCCAGTACTTC
j_call: TRBJ2-1; clone_size: many; d_call: TRBD1; v_call: TRBV7-2; cdr3_aa: CASSLVGQGAYNEQFF; cdr3_nt: TGTGCCAGCAGCTTAGTAGGGCAGGGGGCTTACAATGAGCAGTTCTTC
j_call: TRBJ2-7; clone_size: few; d_call: TRBD2; v_call: TRBV14; cdr3_aa: CASSRLALSYEQYF; cdr3_nt: TGTGCCAGCAGCCGACTAGCGCTCTCCTACGAGCAGTACTTC
j_call: TRBJ2-1; clone_size: many; d_call: TRBD1; v_call: TRBV6-2/TRBV6-3; cdr3_aa: CASSSGGGSYNEQFF; cdr3_nt: TGTGCCAGCAGTTCAGGGGGCGGCTCCTACAATGAGCAGTTCTTC